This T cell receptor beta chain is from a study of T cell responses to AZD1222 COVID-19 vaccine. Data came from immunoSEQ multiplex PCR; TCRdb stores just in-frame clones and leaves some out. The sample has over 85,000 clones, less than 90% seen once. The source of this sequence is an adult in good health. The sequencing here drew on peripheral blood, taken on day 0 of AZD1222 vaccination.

The CDR3 here is CASSQTGTSGGTDTQYF. The DNA for the CDR3 is TGTGCCAGCAGCCAAACCGGGACTAGCGGGGGCACAGATACGCAGTATTTT. This chain connects TRBV4-2 to TRBJ2-3, with 13 positions matching TRBD2. V gave up 2 bases and J gave up 1 base; unmatched junction bases: 3. Germline CDR1 LGHNA, CDR2 YNFKEQ. The CDR3 extends over 17 amino acids.